Included here is one TCR beta chain sequence, with context. Additional DNA sequences in this sample encode the identical CDR3. Measured with immunoSEQ multiplex PCR; TCRdb has only the in-frame clones, and not every one. This table holds around 97,000 clones, approximately 88% found once. Germline lookup yields CDR1 SGHRS and CDR2 YFSETQ. The CDR3 is made up of 15 amino acids. V was shortened by 2 bases and J by 1 base, with 10 bases between the two germline ends. The data belong to a study of blood T cell repertoires in COVID-19. J is TRBJ1-5 and V is TRBV5-1; D gene uncertain. Sequencing was done on a sample of peripheral blood. The clonotype comes from a woman aged 55-70 years with acute or convalescent COVID-19. This CDR3 reads CASSLGAGSNQPQHF. CDR3 nucleotide sequence: TGCGCCAGCAGCTTAGGCGCGGGGAGCAATCAGCCCCAGCATTTT.